The 27 T cell receptor beta chains given below trace back to one sample, sequenced in a study of T cells in Graves' hyperthyroidism and ophthalmopathy. The CDR3 regions of TCR beta were amplified from RNA transcripts. A first-round RT-PCR of the TCR CDR3 used the HTBI primer set. TCRdb passed the multiplex PCR reads through MiXCR, listing each CDR3 protein once. Of around 600,000 distinct CDR3 sequences in the sample, about a sixth were seen once. Material: blood. Receptors originate from a woman aged 40 to 50 with Graves' ophthalmopathy.

The rearrangement uses TRBV7-9 and TRBJ1-6; 10 bases line up with TRBD1. This CDR3 has 16 residues. The V segment lost 5 bases and the J segment 6 bases; nucleotides outside the gene matches: 7. CDR1 is SEHNR and CDR2 is FQNEAQ in the germline V gene (reference sequence). The CDR3 is CASSAGQGRSNSPLHF. The CDR3 DNA reads TGTGCCAGCAGCGCGGGACAGGGGAGGAGTAATTCACCCCTCCACTTT.

The chain is built from TRBV18 and TRBJ2-3, with 9 bases lining up with TRBD2. V was pared by 3 bases and J by 4 bases, with 5 bases of the junction left unmatched. CDR3 length: 15 amino acids. Germline V gives CDR1 KGHSH, CDR2 LQKENI. Here the CDR3 reads CASSPSGSGSDTQYF. In DNA form, the CDR3 reads TGTGCCAGCTCACCTAGCGGGAGTGGGTCAGATACGCAGTATTTT.

This clonotype was seen repeatedly, ten times or more. DNA for the CDR3: TGTGCCAGCAGCTTAGGGACAGGGTTTATGGAGACCCAGTACTTC. Encoded protein: CASSLGTGFMETQYF. This chain joins TRBV7-9 and TRBJ2-5; 8 bases map to TRBD1. The junction had 6 bases not matched to a gene; V was cut back by 1 base and J by 5 bases. The CDR3 sequence is 15 residues long. The germline V gene encodes CDR1 SEHNR and CDR2 FQNEAQ (reference sequence).

This clonotype was seen many times. The rearrangement links TRBV30 to TRBJ1-1; no definite D call. Germline CDR1 is GTSNPN and CDR2 is SVGIG (reference sequence). CDR3 length equals 12 residues. Trimming shortened V by 0 bases and J by 7 bases, and 9 bases separated the two germline ends. The CDR3, as DNA: TGTGCCTGGAGTGTCGTAGGGTTTGAAGCTTTCTTT. Protein sequence: CAWSVVGFEAFF.

This clonotype was seen repeatedly, ten times or more. This sequence joins TRBV27 and TRBJ2-3; D unresolved. Trimming took off 8 bases at V and 1 base at J, with 10 bases between the two ends. The germline gives CDR1 MNHEY, CDR2 SMNVEV (reference sequence). This CDR3 spans 13 amino acids. The CDR3 DNA is TGTGCCAGCCTCCGGCGCGGCACAGATACGCAGTATTTT. Translation: CASLRRGTDTQYF.

The gene calls are TRBV9 and TRBJ2-5, with TRBD2 identical over 13 bases. The germline CDR1 and CDR2 sequences are SGDLS and YYNGEE. The length of the CDR3 is 19 residues. Trimming at V came to 3 bases and at J to 4 bases, leaving 15 bases not matched to a gene. The CDR3 DNA sequence: TGTGCCAGCAGCGGGTCTCCGGGACTAGCGGGATCACGGGGAGAGACCCAGTACTTC. Translated, it gives CASSGSPGLAGSRGETQYF.

The chain recombines TRBV15 with TRBJ1-3; a weak D match, TRBD1 (6 bases). The germline CDR1 and CDR2 sequences are LNHNV and YYDKDF (reference sequence). This CDR3 region has 14 residues. Trimming shortened V by 3 bases and J by 2 bases, and 8 bases separated the two germline ends. DNA of the CDR3: TGTGCCACCAGCAGTCGGACAGCTGGAAACACCATATATTTT. It specifies CATSSRTAGNTIYF.

This clonotype was recorded at least ten times. The chain's CDR3 is CASSPYYDWNTEAFF. The CDR3 DNA sequence: TGTGCCAGCAGTCCCTACTACGACTGGAACACTGAAGCTTTCTTT. The gene calls are TRBV27 and TRBJ1-1; no definite D call. This CDR3 contains 15 residues. Germline CDR1 is MNHEY and CDR2 is SMNVEV (reference sequence). Trimming took off 5 bases at V and 1 base at J, with 14 bases between the two ends.

At least ten counts were recorded for this clonotype. The V gene is TRBV11-2, the J gene TRBJ2-3; D perhaps matches TRBD1 (5 bases). V shed 5 bases and J shed 3 bases, with 6 bases lying between them. CDR3 size: 12 residues. From germline, CDR1 is SGHAT and CDR2 FQNNGV. CDR3 in DNA: TGTGCCAGCAGCCAGGGTACAGATACGCAGTATTTT. The encoded protein is CASSQGTDTQYF.

This chain connects TRBV2 to TRBJ1-1; perhaps TRBD1 as D (5 bases). The germline V gene encodes CDR1 SNHLY and CDR2 FYNNEI. This CDR3 contains 13 residues. Trimming stripped 5 bases from V and 7 bases from J, with 14 bases between. CDR3 region: CASSFQGMVEAFF. In DNA, the CDR3 is TGTGCCAGCAGTTTCCAGGGTATGGTTGAAGCTTTCTTT. The full variable domain, rest sourced from reference TRBV2 and TRBJ1-1, is EPEVTQTPSHQVTQMGQEVILRCVPISNHLYFYWYRQILGQKVEFLVSFYNNEISEKSEIFDDQFSVERPDGSNFTLKIRSTKLEDSAMYFCASSFQGMVEAFFGQGTRLTVV.

The sample holds many counts of this clonotype. The genes are TRBV2 and TRBJ2-5; TRBD2 matches 14 bases. The germline V gene has CDR1 SNHLY and CDR2 FYNNEI. J gave up 5 bases and V 4 bases, and 9 bases lay outside the gene matches. This CDR3 region has 17 residues. The CDR3 here is CASSGGTSGRFLETQYF. The CDR3 nucleotides are TGTGCCAGCAGTGGCGGGACTAGCGGGAGATTTTTGGAGACCCAGTACTTC. The variable domain in full, completed from reference TRBV2 and TRBJ2-5, reads EPEVTQTPSHQVTQMGQEVILRCVPISNHLYFYWYRQILGQKVEFLVSFYNNEISEKSEIFDDQFSVERPDGSNFTLKIRSTKLEDSAMYFCASSGGTSGRFLETQYFGPGTRLLVL.

This chain joins TRBV7-9 and TRBJ2-5; 9 nucleotides align to TRBD2. The germline V gene encodes CDR1 SEHNR and CDR2 FQNEAQ (reference sequence). The CDR3 loop spans 15 amino acids. Trimming at V came to 3 bases and at J to 5 bases, leaving 7 bases not matched to a gene. In DNA, the CDR3 is TGTGCCAGCAGCTTGGGTAGCGGGGGATTCGAGACCCAGTACTTC. Its translation: CASSLGSGGFETQYF. Based on the CDR3 plus reference TRBV7-9 and TRBJ2-5, the full variable domain is DTGVSQNPRHKITKRGQNVTFRCDPISEHNRLYWYRQTLGQGPEFLTYFQNEAQLEKSRLLSDRFSAERPKGSFSTLEIQRTEQGDSAMYLCASSLGSGGFETQYFGPGTRLLVL.

This clonotype was recorded many times. V usage is TRBV7-8 and J usage is TRBJ2-7, with D possibly matching TRBD1 (6 bases). Per germline, CDR1 SGHVS and CDR2 FQNEAQ. This CDR3 is 15 amino acids long. V lost 3 bases, J lost 1 base, and 13 bases lay in between. The CDR3 reads CASSLAGTLSYEQYF. CDR3 nucleotide sequence: TGTGCCAGCAGCTTGGCCGGGACACTATCCTACGAGCAGTACTTC.

This clonotype was seen repeatedly, ten times or more. This chain connects TRBV12-3 or TRBV12-4 to TRBJ2-5; D may be TRBD2 (5 bases). This CDR3 has 13 residues. V shed 5 bases and J shed 5 bases, with 12 bases lying between them. The CDR3 sequence is CASSPGMRETQYF. The DNA of the CDR3 is TGTGCCAGCAGTCCGGGGATGCGGGAGACCCAGTACTTC.

This clonotype was observed at least ten times. The chain uses TRBV11-2 and TRBJ2-7, with TRBD1 as a possible D gene (6 bases). Germline V lookup: CDR1 SGHAT, CDR2 FQNNGV. The ends were cut back, 0 bases at V and 3 bases at J, with 12 bases in the middle. The CDR3 sequence is 15 residues long. Written as DNA, the CDR3 is TGTGCCAGCAGCTTAGAGCAAGGACAGAGCTACGAGCAGTACTTC. Translated: CASSLEQGQSYEQYF.

This clonotype has a handful of counts. V is TRBV7-9 and J is TRBJ2-1, with D perhaps matching TRBD2 (7 bases). In germline, CDR1 is SEHNR, CDR2 FQNEAQ (reference sequence). The CDR3 runs to 15 residues. V lost 6 bases, J lost 4 bases, and 16 bases lay in between. As DNA, the CDR3 is TGTGCCAGCAGAGGGGGGGGGGGGGCGTACAATGAGCAGTTCTTC. Translated, it gives CASRGGGGAYNEQFF.

In the case of this clonotype: A much larger clone differs by one base, so this may be a read error. The chain is built from TRBV20-1 and TRBJ1-6, with unresolved D. This CDR3 is built from 14 residues. The V end lost 1 base, the J end lost 10 bases, and 14 bases lay between the germline ends. In germline, CDR1 is DFQATT, CDR2 SNEGSKA (reference sequence). The CDR3 spells CSARGSLSWSPLHF. In DNA form, the CDR3 reads TGCAGTGCTAGAGGTAGTTTGAGTTGGTCACCCCTCCACTTT.

With regard to this clonotype: This sequence may be a read error, since a much larger clone differs from it by one base. The chain carries TRBV5-1 and TRBJ1-6; TRBD1 matches 9 bases. This CDR3 has 17 amino acids. Germline V gene data show CDR1 as SGHRS and CDR2 as YFSETQ. Losses at the gene ends were 4 bases for V and 8 bases for J; bases not matched to a gene: 13. CDR3 loop: CASSPEPGQGKYSPLHF. CDR3 in DNA: TGCGCCAGCAGCCCTGAGCCCGGACAGGGGAAATATTCACCCCTCCACTTT.

This clonotype has at least ten counts. This chain links TRBV27 with TRBJ1-2; 7 nucleotides agree with TRBD1. V lost 0 bases to trimming and J lost 5 bases; unmatched junction nucleotides: 6. CDR1 MNHEY and CDR2 SMNVEV come from the germline V gene (reference sequence). The CDR3 totals 15 residues. CDR3 DNA: TGTGCCAGCAGTTTATCCGGCAGCAGGGGGTATGGCTACACCTTC. This codes for CASSLSGSRGYGYTF.

This clonotype was recorded many times. This chain links TRBV28 with TRBJ2-7; D is ambiguous. The germline CDR1 and CDR2 sequences are MDHEN and SYDVKM. Deletions cut 3 bases from V and 4 bases from J, with 10 bases between. CDR3 length: 13 amino acids. CDR3 sequence: CASSFHGQYEQYF. CDR3 bases: TGTGCCAGCAGTTTCCATGGGCAGTACGAGCAGTACTTC.

In its sample, this clonotype was seen many times. CDR3 DNA sequence: TGTGCCAGCTCACCCGTGAGCAGCAGCACAGATACGCAGTATTTT. It translates to CASSPVSSSTDTQYF. The chain combines TRBV18 with TRBJ2-3; D is unresolved. Per the germline V gene, CDR1 is KGHSH and CDR2 is LQKENI. The ends were cut back, 3 bases at V and 0 bases at J, with 10 bases in the middle. The CDR3 extends over 15 amino acids. Full variable domain (missing parts from reference TRBV18 and TRBJ2-3): NAGVMQNPRHLVRRRGQEARLRCSPMKGHSHVYWYRQLPEEGLKFMVYLQKENIIDESGMPKERFSAEFPKEGPSILRIQQVVRGDSAAYFCASSPVSSSTDTQYFGPGTRLTVL.

This rearrangement joins TRBV5-1 to TRBJ2-1; 9 positions match TRBD2. The J segment lost 7 bases and the V segment lost 1 base, leaving 9 bases of the junction unmatched. The CDR3 consists of 16 residues. Germline V gives CDR1 SGHRS, CDR2 YFSETQ. The CDR3 DNA is TGCGCCAGCAGCTTGATCGCCCGGGGACTAGCAAATGAGCAGTTCTTC. The encoded protein is CASSLIARGLANEQFF.

This clonotype was detected many times. The gene calls are TRBV30 and TRBJ2-2; D is unclear. This CDR3 region has 13 residues. Trimming stripped 5 bases from V and 5 bases from J, with 12 bases between. The germline gives CDR1 GTSNPN, CDR2 SVGIG (reference sequence). The CDR3 spells CAWGLYDTGELFF. CDR3 in DNA: TGTGCCTGGGGCCTATATGATACCGGGGAGCTGTTTTTT.

This clonotype was observed a handful of times. The chain uses TRBV16 and TRBJ2-2; a weak D match, TRBD2 (5 bases). The CDR3 extends over 17 amino acids. V was cut by 0 bases and J by 1 base, with 12 bases left in between. Germline V gene lookup returns CDR1 KGHSY and CDR2 FQNENV. CDR3 amino acids: CASSQSWGDRNTGELFF. As DNA, the CDR3 is TGTGCCAGCAGCCAATCATGGGGAGATAGGAACACCGGGGAGCTGTTTTTT.

This clonotype was found many times. The chain links TRBV18 to TRBJ2-3; possible D gene TRBD2, 5 bases. This CDR3 comprises 14 residues. With 5 bases removed from V and 2 bases from J, the gap between germline ends came to 11 bases. Germline V gene lookup returns CDR1 KGHSH and CDR2 LQKENI. DNA for the CDR3: TGTGCCAGCTCAGCAGCGGTCGCCACAGATACGCAGTATTTT. This encodes CASSAAVATDTQYF.

This clonotype was detected once. The junction does not match germline at one end; this may be a read error. The chain combines TRBV5-5 with TRBJ1-3, with TRBD1 as a possible D gene (5 bases). Germline loops: CDR1 SGHKS, CDR2 YYEKEE (reference sequence). CDR3 length equals 15 residues. This CDR3 reads CASSQGHISGNTIYF. The DNA for the CDR3 is TGCGCCAGCAGCCAGGGTCATATCTCTGGAAACACCATATATTTT.

This clonotype was seen repeatedly, ten times or more. The germline gene is not matched at one end of the junction; a read error may be the cause. The CDR3 DNA reads TGTGCCAGCAGCTTAGGGGTCAGTCAAGGGACCCAGTACTTC. This translates into CASSLGVSQGTQYF. J is TRBJ2-5 and V is TRBV7-9; D unclear. Germline values: CDR1 SEHNR, CDR2 FQNEAQ (reference sequence). This CDR3 region has 14 residues.